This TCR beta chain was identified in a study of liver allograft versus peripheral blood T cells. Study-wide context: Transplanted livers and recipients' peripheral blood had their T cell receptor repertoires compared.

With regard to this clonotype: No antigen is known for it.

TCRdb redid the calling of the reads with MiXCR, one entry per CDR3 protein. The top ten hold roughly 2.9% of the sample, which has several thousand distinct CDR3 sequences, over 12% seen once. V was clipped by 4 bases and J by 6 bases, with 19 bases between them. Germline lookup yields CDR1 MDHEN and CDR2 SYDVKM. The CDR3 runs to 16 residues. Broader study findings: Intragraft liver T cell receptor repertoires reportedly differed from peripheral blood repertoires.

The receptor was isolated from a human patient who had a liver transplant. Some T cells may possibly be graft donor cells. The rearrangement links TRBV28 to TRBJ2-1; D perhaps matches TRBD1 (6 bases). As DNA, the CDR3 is TGTGCCAGCAGTTCAAACCGGGACACCTTCCGCAATGAGCAGTTCTTC. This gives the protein CASSSNRDTFRNEQFF.